Given below is one TCR beta chain in context. Its antigen is not known. CD4+ T cell IFNgamma after overnight CMV lysate exposure gave donor CMV status. The germline gives CDR1 SGDLS, CDR2 YYNGEE. The CDR3 runs 15 residues. V shed 3 bases and J shed 8 bases, with 20 bases lying between them. The data were taken from a study of naive and memory T cell subsets. Study results and caveats: From naive to CM, EM and EMRA, diversity decreased and Gini increased. Especially in CD8 cells, naive repertoires contained a few larger clonotypes, possibly CD45RA-re-expressing memory cells.

The beta constant-region primer was an equimolar mix of two oligonucleotides covering TRBC1 and TRBC2. The ligated cDNA underwent four PCR rounds using SP2 and nested alpha and beta constant-region primers. The cDNA 3' end received a ligated single-stranded oligonucleotide carrying the SP2 primer and a 12-nucleotide UMI. MiXCR, applied by TCRdb to the UMI-ligation and nested PCR reads, yields one record per CDR3 protein. The sample records 150,000 or so distinct CDR3 sequences, 22% being singletons. The sequenced sample consisted of naive CD4+ T cells from blood. This receptor was taken from a human donor in good health. The V call is TRBV9, the J call TRBJ1-2; D remains ambiguous. CDR3 DNA sequence: TGTGCCAGCAGCGCCTCCGGTTTCTTGGTGGGAGGCTACACCTTC. Its protein product is CASSASGFLVGGYTF.